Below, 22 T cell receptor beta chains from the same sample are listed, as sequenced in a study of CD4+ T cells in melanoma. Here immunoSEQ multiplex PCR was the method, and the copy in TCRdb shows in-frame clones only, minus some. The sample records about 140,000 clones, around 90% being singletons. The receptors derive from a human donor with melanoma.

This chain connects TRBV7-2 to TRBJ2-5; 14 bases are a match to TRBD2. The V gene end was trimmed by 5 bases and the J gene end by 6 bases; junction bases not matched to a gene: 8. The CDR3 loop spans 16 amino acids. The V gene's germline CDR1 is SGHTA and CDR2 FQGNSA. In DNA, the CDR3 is TGTGCCAGCAGCCCGACTCGACTAGCGGGGGGGCAGACCCAGTACTTC. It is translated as CASSPTRLAGGQTQYF.

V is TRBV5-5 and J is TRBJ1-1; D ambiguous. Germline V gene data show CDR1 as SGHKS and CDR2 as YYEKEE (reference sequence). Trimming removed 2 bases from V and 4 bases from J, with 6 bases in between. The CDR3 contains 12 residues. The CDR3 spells CASSLGLTEAFF. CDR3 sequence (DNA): TGTGCCAGCAGCTTAGGTCTCACTGAAGCTTTCTTT.

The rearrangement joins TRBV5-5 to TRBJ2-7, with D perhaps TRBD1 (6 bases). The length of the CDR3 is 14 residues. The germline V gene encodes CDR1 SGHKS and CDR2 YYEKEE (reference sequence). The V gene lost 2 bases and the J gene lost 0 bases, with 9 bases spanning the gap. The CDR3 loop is CASSFSDSSYEQYF. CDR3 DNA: TGTGCCAGCAGCTTTTCGGACAGCTCCTACGAGCAGTACTTC.

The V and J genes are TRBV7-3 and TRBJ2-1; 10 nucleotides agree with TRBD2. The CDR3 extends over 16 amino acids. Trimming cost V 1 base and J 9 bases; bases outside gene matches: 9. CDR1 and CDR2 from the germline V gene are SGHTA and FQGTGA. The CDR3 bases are TGTGCCAGCAGCTTAAGATACCAGCGGGGGGGCGGTGAGCAGTTCTTC. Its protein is CASSLRYQRGGGEQFF.

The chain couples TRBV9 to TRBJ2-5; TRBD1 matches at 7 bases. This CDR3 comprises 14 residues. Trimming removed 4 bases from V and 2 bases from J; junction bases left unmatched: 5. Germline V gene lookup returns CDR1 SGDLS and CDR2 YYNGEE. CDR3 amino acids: CASSPGQQQETQYF. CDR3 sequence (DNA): TGTGCCAGCAGCCCGGGACAGCAACAAGAGACCCAGTACTTC.

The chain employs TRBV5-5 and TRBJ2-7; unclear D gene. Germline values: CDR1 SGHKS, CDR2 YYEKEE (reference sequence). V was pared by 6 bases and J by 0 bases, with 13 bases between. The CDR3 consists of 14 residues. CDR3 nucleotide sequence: TGTGCCAGCAACCCCGGCTCCTACTCCTACGAGCAGTACTTC. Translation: CASNPGSYSYEQYF.

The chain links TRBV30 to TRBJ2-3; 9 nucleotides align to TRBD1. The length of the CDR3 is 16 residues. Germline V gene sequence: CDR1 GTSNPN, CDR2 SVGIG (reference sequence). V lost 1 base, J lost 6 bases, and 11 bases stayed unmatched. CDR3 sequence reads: CAWSGTRTGDRDTQYF. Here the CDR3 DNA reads TGTGCCTGGAGTGGGACAAGGACAGGGGACCGGGATACGCAGTATTTT. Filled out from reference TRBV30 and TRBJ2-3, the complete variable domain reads SQTIHQWPATLVQPVGSPLSLECTVEGTSNPNLYWYRQAAGRGLQLLFYSVGIGQISSEVPQNLSASRPQDRQFILSSKKLLLSDSGFYLCAWSGTRTGDRDTQYFGPGTRLTVL.

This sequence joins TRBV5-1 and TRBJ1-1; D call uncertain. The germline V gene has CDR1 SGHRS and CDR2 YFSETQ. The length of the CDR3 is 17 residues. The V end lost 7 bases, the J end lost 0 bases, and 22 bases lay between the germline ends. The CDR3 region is CASSLNPRMSMNTEAFF. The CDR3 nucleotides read TGCGCCAGCTCGCTTAACCCCCGGATGAGCATGAACACTGAAGCTTTCTTT.

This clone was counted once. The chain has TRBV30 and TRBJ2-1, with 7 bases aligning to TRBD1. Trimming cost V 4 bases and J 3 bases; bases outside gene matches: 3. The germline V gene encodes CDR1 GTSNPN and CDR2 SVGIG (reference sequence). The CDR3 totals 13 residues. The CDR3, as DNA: TGTGCCTGGAACCGGGACAGCTACAATGAGCAGTTCTTC. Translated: CAWNRDSYNEQFF.

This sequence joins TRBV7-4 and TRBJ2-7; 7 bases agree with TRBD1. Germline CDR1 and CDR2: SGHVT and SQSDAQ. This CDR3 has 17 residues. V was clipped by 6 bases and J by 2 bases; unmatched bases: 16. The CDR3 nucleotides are TGTGCCAGCAGATCACAGGCAACCGACAGGGAAACCTACGAGCAGTACTTC. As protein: CASRSQATDRETYEQYF.

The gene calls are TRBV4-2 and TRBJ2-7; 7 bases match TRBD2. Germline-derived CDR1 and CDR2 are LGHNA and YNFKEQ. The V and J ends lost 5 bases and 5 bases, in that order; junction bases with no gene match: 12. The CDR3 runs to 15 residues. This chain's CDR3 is CASSTLAGTPHEQYF. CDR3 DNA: TGTGCCAGCAGCACCTTAGCGGGTACCCCCCACGAGCAGTACTTC.

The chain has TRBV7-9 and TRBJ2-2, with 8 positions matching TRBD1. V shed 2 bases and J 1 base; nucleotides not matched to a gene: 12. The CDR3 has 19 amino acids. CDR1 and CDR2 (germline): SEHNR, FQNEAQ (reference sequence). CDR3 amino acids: CASSLIRRTGTRNTGELFF. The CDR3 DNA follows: TGTGCCAGCAGCTTAATCCGAAGGACAGGGACCAGGAACACCGGGGAGCTGTTTTTT.

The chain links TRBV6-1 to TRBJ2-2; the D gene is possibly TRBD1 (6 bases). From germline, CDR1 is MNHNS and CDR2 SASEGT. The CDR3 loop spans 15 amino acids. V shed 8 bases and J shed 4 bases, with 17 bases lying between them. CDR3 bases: TGTGCCAGCGGAAGGACAGATTTTCGCACCGGGGAGCTGTTTTTT. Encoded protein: CASGRTDFRTGELFF.

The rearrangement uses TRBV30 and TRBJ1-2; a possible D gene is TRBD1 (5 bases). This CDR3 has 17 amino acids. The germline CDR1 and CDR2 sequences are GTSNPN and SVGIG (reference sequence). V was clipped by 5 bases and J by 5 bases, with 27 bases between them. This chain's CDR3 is CAWGLTYRYGTRYGYTF. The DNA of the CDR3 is TGTGCCTGGGGACTGACGTATCGTTATGGGACTCGGTATGGCTACACCTTC.

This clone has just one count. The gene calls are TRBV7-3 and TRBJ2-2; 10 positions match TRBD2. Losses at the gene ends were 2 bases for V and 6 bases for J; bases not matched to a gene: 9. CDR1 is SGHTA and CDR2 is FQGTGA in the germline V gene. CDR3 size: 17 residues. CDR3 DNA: TGTGCCAGCAGCTTATCCCCAGCGGGGGGGCTTTCCGGGGAGCTGTTTTTT. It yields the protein CASSLSPAGGLSGELFF. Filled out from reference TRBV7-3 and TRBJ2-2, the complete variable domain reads GAGVSQTPSNKVTEKGKYVELRCDPISGHTALYWYRQSLGQGPEFLIYFQGTGAADDSGLPNDRFFAVRPEGSVSTLKIQRTERGDSAVYLCASSLSPAGGLSGELFFGEGSRLTVL.

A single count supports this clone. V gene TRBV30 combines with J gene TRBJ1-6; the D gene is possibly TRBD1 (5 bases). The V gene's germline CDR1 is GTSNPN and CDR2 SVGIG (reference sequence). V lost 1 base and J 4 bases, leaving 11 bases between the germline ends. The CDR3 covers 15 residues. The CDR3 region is CAWSAPGHYNSPLHF. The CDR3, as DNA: TGTGCCTGGAGTGCCCCCGGACATTATAATTCACCCCTCCACTTT.

The CDR3 nucleotides read TGCGCCAGCAGCCAAGCTAGCGGGGGAGCTTACGAGCAGTACTTC. Translating gives CASSQASGGAYEQYF. This rearrangement joins TRBV4-1 to TRBJ2-7; 10 nucleotides agree with TRBD2. The junction had 4 bases not matched to a gene; V was cut back by 1 base and J by 4 bases. This CDR3 is 15 amino acids long. Germline V gene lookup returns CDR1 MGHRA and CDR2 YSYEKL.

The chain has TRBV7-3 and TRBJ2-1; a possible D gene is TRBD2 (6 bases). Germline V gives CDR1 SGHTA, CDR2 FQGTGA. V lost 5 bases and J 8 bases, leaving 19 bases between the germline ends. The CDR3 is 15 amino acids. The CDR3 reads CASSPQPGVGDEQFF. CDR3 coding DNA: TGTGCCAGCAGCCCGCAACCGGGGGTGGGGGATGAGCAGTTCTTC.

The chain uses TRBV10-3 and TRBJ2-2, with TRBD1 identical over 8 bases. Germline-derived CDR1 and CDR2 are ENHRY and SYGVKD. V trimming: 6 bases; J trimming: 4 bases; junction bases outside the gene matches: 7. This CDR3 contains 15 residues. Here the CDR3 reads CAISSGTGSTGELFF. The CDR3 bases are TGTGCCATCAGCTCCGGGACAGGTAGCACCGGGGAGCTGTTTTTT.

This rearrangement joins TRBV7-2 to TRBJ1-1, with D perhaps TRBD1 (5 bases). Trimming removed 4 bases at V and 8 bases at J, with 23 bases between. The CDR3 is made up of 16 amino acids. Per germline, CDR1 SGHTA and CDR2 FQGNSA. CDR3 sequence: CASSSYPGRPVLEAFF. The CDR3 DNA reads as TGTGCCAGCAGCTCCTACCCGGGACGGCCTGTGTTAGAAGCTTTCTTT. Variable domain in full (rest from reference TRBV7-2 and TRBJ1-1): GAGVSQSPSNKVTEKGKDVELRCDPISGHTALYWYRQSLGQGLEFLIYFQGNSAPDKSGLPSDRFSAERTGGSVSTLTIQRTQQEDSAVYLCASSSYPGRPVLEAFFGQGTRLTVV.

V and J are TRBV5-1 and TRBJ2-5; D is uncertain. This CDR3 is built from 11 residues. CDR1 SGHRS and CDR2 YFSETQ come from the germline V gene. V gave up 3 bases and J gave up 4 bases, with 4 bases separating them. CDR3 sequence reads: CASSSAETQYF. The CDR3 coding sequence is TGCGCCAGCAGCTCTGCAGAGACCCAGTACTTC.

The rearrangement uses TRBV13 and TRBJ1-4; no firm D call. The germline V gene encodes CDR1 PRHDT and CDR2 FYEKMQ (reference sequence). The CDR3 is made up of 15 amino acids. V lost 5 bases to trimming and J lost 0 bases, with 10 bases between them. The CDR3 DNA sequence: TGTGCCAGCAGCCTGACTCGTGCAACTAATGAAAAACTGTTTTTT. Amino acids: CASSLTRATNEKLFF. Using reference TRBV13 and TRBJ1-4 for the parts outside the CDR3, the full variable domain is AAGVIQSPRHLIKEKRETATLKCYPIPRHDTVYWYQQGPGQDPQFLISFYEKMQSDKGSIPDRFSAQQFSDYHSELNMSSLELGDSALYFCASSLTRATNEKLFFGSGTQLSVL.